The next 17 T cell receptor beta chains were all read from a single sample in a study of blood T cell repertoires in COVID-19. Sequencing was performed with immunoSEQ multiplex PCR; in TCRdb, only in-frame clones are kept and a portion is missing. The table records some 240,000 clones, over 75% of them present only once. Sequenced input: PBMCs or T cells enriched from blood (not recorded which). These receptors were collected from a woman in her thirties or forties who had been exposed to COVID-19.

V is TRBV6-5 and J is TRBJ1-2, with D uncertain. CDR1 is MNHEY, CDR2 SVGAGI, per germline. Trimming cost V 5 bases and J 0 bases, with 7 bases left between them. The CDR3 is 13 amino acids. CDR3 DNA: TGTGCCAGCAGTAGAAGAGCTAACTATGGCTACACCTTC. Translation: CASSRRANYGYTF.

The chain carries TRBV28 and TRBJ1-5; D possibly corresponds to TRBD1 (6 bases). The CDR3 has 15 amino acids. Looked up from germline, CDR1 is MDHEN and CDR2 is SYDVKM. V was pared by 3 bases and J by 6 bases, with 15 bases between. The CDR3 region is CASSFGGGGSQPQHF. The DNA for the CDR3 is TGTGCCAGCAGTTTTGGGGGTGGGGGCAGTCAGCCCCAGCATTTT.

The chain combines TRBV6-5 with TRBJ2-1; 9 bases are shared with TRBD2. The CDR3 loop spans 13 amino acids. Germline V gene lookup returns CDR1 MNHEY and CDR2 SVGAGI. Trimming took 6 bases from V and 9 from J; bases not matched to a gene: 6. CDR3 protein: CASRRTSVGEQFF. CDR3 DNA: TGTGCCAGCAGAAGGACTAGCGTAGGTGAGCAGTTCTTC.

V usage is TRBV19 and J usage is TRBJ1-5, with TRBD1 as a possible D gene (6 bases). Trimming left V 3 bases short and J 4 bases short, with 13 bases between. CDR1 is LNHDA, CDR2 SQIVND, per germline (reference sequence). This CDR3 region has 15 residues. The CDR3 sequence: CASSIAGAENQPQHF. CDR3 nucleotide sequence: TGTGCCAGTAGTATTGCAGGGGCAGAAAATCAGCCCCAGCATTTT. The variable domain in full, completed from reference TRBV19 and TRBJ1-5, reads DGGITQSPKYLFRKEGQNVTLSCEQNLNHDAMYWYRQDPGQGLRLIYYSQIVNDFQKGDIAEGYSVSREKKESFPLTVTSAQKNPTAFYLCASSIAGAENQPQHFGDGTRLSIL.

The chain has TRBV18 and TRBJ2-7; 8 bases map to TRBD1. Per the germline V gene, CDR1 is KGHSH and CDR2 is LQKENI. J was trimmed by 4 bases and V by 3 bases; bases with no gene match: 2. This CDR3 is built from 13 residues. The CDR3 here is CASSPQGAYEQYF. CDR3 nucleotides: TGTGCCAGCTCACCGCAGGGGGCTTACGAGCAGTACTTC.

The CDR3 bases are TGTGCCAGCAGCTTAGAGTTTGAACGGGGGGAGACCCAGTACTTC. It is translated as CASSLEFERGETQYF. The rearrangement links TRBV7-2 to TRBJ2-5, with D tentatively TRBD2 (6 bases). The CDR3 is made up of 15 amino acids. The germline V gene encodes CDR1 SGHTA and CDR2 FQGNSA. Trimming took off 1 base at V and 5 bases at J, with 14 bases between the two ends. Filled out from reference TRBV7-2 and TRBJ2-5, the complete variable domain reads GAGVSQSPSNKVTEKGKDVELRCDPISGHTALYWYRQSLGQGLEFLIYFQGNSAPDKSGLPSDRFSAERTGGSVSTLTIQRTQQEDSAVYLCASSLEFERGETQYFGPGTRLLVL.

The chain has TRBV15 and TRBJ1-1; D uncertain. The CDR3 is 14 amino acids. V dropped 0 bases and J dropped 2 bases, with 7 bases sitting between them. The V gene's germline CDR1 is LNHNV and CDR2 YYDKDF (reference sequence). The DNA of the CDR3 is TGTGCCACCAGCAGAGATCGAGCTAACACTGAAGCTTTCTTT. Translation: CATSRDRANTEAFF.

The gene calls are TRBV7-6 and TRBJ1-5; 9 bases are a match to TRBD1. This CDR3 is built from 17 residues. V shed 5 bases and J 0 bases; nucleotides not matched to a gene: 8. The germline V gene encodes CDR1 SGHVS and CDR2 FNYEAQ. CDR3 DNA: TGTGCCAGCAGCGGTACAGGGGGCGCGTATAGCAATCAGCCCCAGCATTTT. Its protein is CASSGTGGAYSNQPQHF. The full variable domain, completed using reference TRBV7-6 and TRBJ1-5, is GAGVSQSPRYKVTKRGQDVALRCDPISGHVSLYWYRQALGQGPEFLTYFNYEAQQDKSGLPNDRFSAERPEGSISTLTIQRTEQRDSAMYRCASSGTGGAYSNQPQHFGDGTRLSIL.

V gene TRBV19 combines with J gene TRBJ1-6; 9 bases map to TRBD1. This CDR3 is built from 14 residues. The V gene's germline CDR1 is LNHDA and CDR2 SQIVND (reference sequence). V gave up 9 bases and J gave up 7 bases; unmatched junction bases: 7. DNA of the CDR3: TGTGCCAGCGAACCGGGACAGGGAAATTCACCCCTCCACTTT. The encoded protein is CASEPGQGNSPLHF.

This clone has more than one count but fewer than ten. V is TRBV12-3 or TRBV12-4 and J is TRBJ1-2; 8 bases map to TRBD1. The CDR3 sequence is 13 residues long. Trimming took 6 bases from V and 4 from J; bases not matched to a gene: 4. The CDR3 protein is CASSWDRLYGYTF. In DNA, the CDR3 is TGTGCCAGCAGCTGGGACAGGCTCTATGGCTACACCTTC.

The CDR3 is CAWRQGGLQYNSPLHF. In nucleotides, the CDR3 is TGTGCCTGGAGACAGGGCGGCTTACAGTATAATTCACCCCTCCACTTT. The chain couples TRBV30 to TRBJ1-6; the D gene is possibly TRBD1 (6 bases). Germline V gene data show CDR1 as GTSNPN and CDR2 as SVGIG (reference sequence). This CDR3 is built from 16 residues. V was trimmed by 3 bases and J by 4 bases, leaving 16 bases between them.

DNA of the CDR3: TGTGCCAGCAGCCAAGCGTGGGCCTCTAATGAAAAACTGTTTTTT. Residues: CASSQAWASNEKLFF. This sequence joins TRBV4-2 and TRBJ1-4; no clear D gene. The V end was cut by 1 base, the J end by 3 bases, with 9 bases between. The CDR3 consists of 15 residues. CDR1 is LGHNA and CDR2 is YNFKEQ in the germline V gene.

V usage is TRBV19 and J usage is TRBJ1-6, with 7 positions matching TRBD1. V lost 5 bases to trimming and J lost 10 bases; unmatched junction nucleotides: 8. Looked up from germline, CDR1 is LNHDA and CDR2 is SQIVND (reference sequence). The CDR3 consists of 14 residues. The DNA of the CDR3 is TGTGCCAGTAGTTCAACAGGGGTAGGGTCACCCCTCCACTTT. Protein sequence: CASSSTGVGSPLHF.

This chain links TRBV12-2 with TRBJ2-7; the table calls TRBD2, which could not be checked here. TRBV12-2 is assigned pseudogene status. The CDR3 spans 16 residues. CDR3 sequence reads: CASRQDLGGPYYEQYV. CDR3 nucleotide sequence: TGTGCAAGTCGCCAAGATTTGGGGGGACCGTACTACGAGCAGTACGTC.

V usage is TRBV19 and J usage is TRBJ1-6; perhaps TRBD1 as D (5 bases). The CDR3 is made up of 17 amino acids. CDR1 and CDR2 from the germline V gene are LNHDA and SQIVND (reference sequence). V dropped 5 bases and J dropped 0 bases, with 14 bases sitting between them. The CDR3 bases are TGTGCCAGTAGTGGATCCGGGGGAAGCTCCTATAATTCACCCCTCCACTTT. It yields the protein CASSGSGGSSYNSPLHF.

Turning to this clone: Relative to the germline gene, one junction end is altered; a read error may explain this. The J gene is TRBJ2-1, the V gene TRBV11-2; a weak D match, TRBD2 (5 bases). Looked up from germline, CDR1 is SGHAT and CDR2 is FQNNGV. This CDR3 region has 14 residues. CDR3 region: CASSLDILSGFSLF. The CDR3 region has the DNA TGTGCCAGCAGCTTAGATATTTTGTCGGGGTTCTCCCTCTTC.

This clone was detected once. This CDR3 is missing its conserved last phenylalanine or tryptophan, likely due to a read error. Because the CDR3's place on the DNA is in doubt, the DNA is left out and the CDR3 is given as listed by TCRdb. The V gene is TRBV28, the J gene TRBJ1-6; TRBD1 was called by the table and not checked on the DNA. Germline CDR1 MDHEN, CDR2 SYDVKM. The CDR3 length equals 9 residues, ends included. CDR3 region: CASMKDTKR.